This T cell receptor beta chain appears in the sequencing data of a study of OX40 agonist ivuxolimab in advanced cancers. In terms of the full investigation: Ivuxolimab was a fully human IgG2 agonistic monoclonal antibody targeting the costimulatory receptor OX40 (CD134). Intravenous ivuxolimab was administered to patients every 2 weeks at six dose levels: 0.01, 0.1, 0.3, 1.5, 3 and 10 mg/kg. Of the 52 patients in dose escalation, some 20 had hepatocellular carcinoma, some 15 had melanoma, 9 had renal cell carcinoma and 9 had head and neck cancer. A male proportion of around 83% and a mean age of around 60 years, ranging from 23 to 79, were recorded for the dose-escalation cohort. Prior anti-PD-1, anti-PD-L1 or anti-CTLA-4 therapy was permitted, and approximately 39% of dose-escalation patients had received checkpoint inhibitors. Partial responses occurred in three dose-escalation patients: two with cutaneous melanoma and one with hepatocellular carcinoma. The point of sequencing TCRbeta in the periphery was to test whether ivuxolimab changed TCR sequence diversity and drove clonal T-cell expansion. The paper covers the monotherapy dose-escalation part of the phase I ivuxolimab trial, which included N of about 56 patients. The paper's findings and limits, for the study overall: After ivuxolimab, CD8+ T cells had more expanded clones than CD4+ T cells on average. Partial responders in the 0.1-3.0 mg/kg groups had among the lowest normalized peripheral clonal expansion, especially among CD8+ T cells. Low levels of normalized T-cell clonal expansion were also seen in some patients who did not respond. At doses from 0.1 to 3.0 mg/kg, clonal expansion was seen in both CD4+ and CD8+ blood T cells between baseline and week 6. The antigen specificity of the clonally expanded peripheral T cells was not determined.

Patients with autoimmune disease history or receiving systemic immunosuppression were excluded from the trial. In every dose cohort, peripheral blood was drawn for TCR sequencing at baseline, cycle 4 day 1, and cycle 7 day 1. The samples were drawn from a first-in-human, open-label, multicenter phase I dose-escalation trial of ivuxolimab. Adults with locally advanced or metastatic melanoma, renal cell, hepatocellular, or head and neck squamous cell carcinoma were enrolled in the trial. Before TCR sequencing, CD4+ T cells and CD8+ T cells from peripheral blood were sorted into separate populations. In the case of this clone: This receptor's antigen is unknown. No base quality values were provided; no much bigger clone lies one nucleotide off.

To sequence the TCRbeta CDR3 region, genomic DNA was isolated from the sorted cells. The immunoSEQ Assay was used for sequencing of TCRbeta CDR3 regions. In TCRdb, the immuneACCESS table is reduced to in-frame sequences with V and J assigned. These tables do not hold every clone; where another copy was compared, an unresolved V gene accounts for under half, and the others remain unexplained. The sample includes around 50,000 clones, with about 90% observed a single time. The ten largest clones capture more than 3% of the sample. Per the germline V gene (reference sequence), GTSNPN is the CDR1 and SVGIG is the CDR2. The CDR3, from cysteine to phenylalanine, totals 12 residues. The DNA shown is the 36-base CDR3, in frame from base 1. The V and J ends are trimmed by 3 bases and 6 bases, leaving 9 bases between them.

This specimen consisted of CD4+ or CD8+ T cells sorted from blood, obtained in a trial of the OX40 agonist ivuxolimab. The chain joins TRBV30 to TRBJ1-5; confidence is insufficient to name the D gene. The clonotype originates from an adult with an advanced solid tumor such as melanoma, head and neck, liver or kidney cancer. The DNA reads TGTGCCTGGAGCAAAGTAGGTCAGCCCCAGCATTTT. Its product reads: CAWSKVGQPQHF.